The clone carrying this T cell receptor (beta chain) was recorded at least ten times. The antigen is undetermined. This sample is part of a study of human T cells and chemical hapten exposure. Study summary: Patch tests of 0.01% DPC on the upper back were read at 6 days. Overall study results and limits: Expanded TCR counts at PT1 went up together with patch test score, a positive correlation.

Time point denoted: patch test 1, 2 weeks after DPC sensitization. Treatment given: therapeutic diphenylcyclopropenone sensitization with weekly scalp DPC. Patches went on only after blood had been drawn each time. TCRdb independently ran MiXCR on the RACE reads; one entry per CDR3 protein. This sample has approximately 400,000 distinct CDR3 sequences; approximately 5% occur once, and the top ten carry over 2%. The germline V gene encodes CDR1 MDHEN and CDR2 SYDVKM. This CDR3 has 16 residues. The ends lost 7 bases at V and 0 bases at J; junction bases unmatched: 3. This clonotype originated in a woman between 45 and 65 years old with alopecia areata. Some clones in this sample may be carry-over from other donors' samples. This chain joins TRBV28 and TRBJ2-6, with 10 nucleotides matching TRBD2. The material sequenced was whole blood, taken in connection with sensitization to the hapten diphenylcyclopropenone (DPC). In DNA, the CDR3 is TGTGCCAGCATAAGCGGGAGGGACTCTGGGGCCAACGTCCTGACTTTC. Amino acid sequence: CASISGRDSGANVLTF.